The rows below give T cell receptor beta chains drawn from one sample of a study of cytomegalovirus exposure and HLA in healthy donors. The method was immunoSEQ multiplex PCR; TCRdb's version includes in-frame clones alone and lacks a portion of them. The repertoire consists of fewer than 250,000 clones, with more than 80% occurring once and the leading ten covering about 3%. The sequencing input was PBMCs. Receptor source: a man younger than 45 in good health and CMV-seronegative. The conserved cysteine and the conserved F or W are not part of the CDR3 here. A clone size is listed for some rows: how often the clone was seen (once, few, many), or a class if it is expanded.

v_call	clone_size	j_call	cdr3_aa
TRBV10-1	-	TRBJ2-2	ARSGGLQNTGELF
TRBV2	-	TRBJ2-5	ASSEQGALGGQETQY
TRBV7-8	-	TRBJ2-5	ASSLFRQETQY
TRBV5-4	few	TRBJ2-7	ASSYSSGGPQY
TRBV7-2	-	TRBJ2-1	ASSPYSRLAGVYNEQF
TRBV7-3	-	TRBJ2-3	ASSLAASGGTDTQY
TRBV7-9	-	TRBJ1-1	SSSLGRGSAEAF
TRBV5-4	-	TRBJ2-7	ASSPGTANTYEQY
TRBV5-4	-	TRBJ2-7	ASSYRDSYEQY
TRBV28	-	TRBJ2-7	ASQAGGHYEQY
TRBV28	-	TRBJ1-6	ASSGRKGFNSPLH
TRBV7-9	few	TRBJ1-3	SSSLYGNTIY
TRBV5-1	once	TRBJ2-1	ASSLTAGVDEQF
TRBV14	-	TRBJ1-1	ASSHDRGNTEAF
TRBV10-2	few	TRBJ2-4	ASSEPTGLGAKNIQY
TRBV4-1	once	TRBJ2-5	ASSPRRTSGEETQY
TRBV6-5	-	TRBJ1-1	ASRSLTGWGTEAF
TRBV7-9	-	TRBJ2-3	ASSPFPPGDWGDTQY
TRBV9	once	TRBJ2-7	ASSVGGHETYEQY
TRBV6-1	-	TRBJ2-2	ASAGTRGYTGELF
TRBV7-9	-	TRBJ2-7	ASSPRKVVGESSYEQY
TRBV28	once	TRBJ2-3	ASKKRGIDGTDTQY
TRBV27	-	TRBJ2-3	ASSWTSGTDTQY
TRBV5-1	-	TRBJ1-1	ASSLGAGREAF
TRBV7-9	-	TRBJ2-1	ASSLGGTSSYNEQF
TRBV28	-	TRBJ2-7	ASSLGGQFEQY
TRBV27	-	TRBJ2-7	ASTSTLGGTLY
TRBV5-1	-	TRBJ1-2	ASSLAETGAGATLRGYT
TRBV6-1	-	TRBJ2-7	ASSEASYEQY
TRBV7-9	-	TRBJ2-5	ASSPEAGGYQETQY
TRBV6-5	-	TRBJ1-2	ASREGTGFNYGYT
TRBV2	-	TRBJ1-5	ASAGNPNQPQH
TRBV9	-	TRBJ1-2	ASSVGGGKGYT
TRBV7-8	-	TRBJ1-4	ASSLNLGVAGFEKLF
TRBV4-1	-	TRBJ1-4	ASSLLLLATNEKLF
TRBV12-5	-	TRBJ2-1	ASALSGGVQGAEQF
TRBV28	few	TRBJ2-7	ASSSAGRTGAYEQY
TRBV5-6	-	TRBJ2-7	ASSLAQALPDEQY
TRBV6-5	-	TRBJ1-2	ASSPSSDRRTGYT
TRBV6-5	-	TRBJ2-7	ASSGRTGGYEQY
TRBV7-6	-	TRBJ2-7	ASSPTGGGSYEQY
TRBV6-4	many	TRBJ2-1	ASSDGIPGQGGSEQF
TRBV19	-	TRBJ2-2	ASSIDPDTGELF
TRBV7-9	-	TRBJ2-5	SSSRGRGLDQETQY